This is a list of T cell receptor beta chains from one sample in a study of OX40 agonist ivuxolimab in advanced cancers. Measured with immunoSEQ multiplex PCR; TCRdb has only the in-frame clones, and not every one. The sample lists approximately 84,000 clones, about nine tenths seen once, with about 0.2% in the top ten. The specimen was CD4+ or CD8+ T cells sorted from blood, collected in a trial of the OX40 agonist ivuxolimab. Every receptor here comes from an adult with an advanced solid tumor such as melanoma, head and neck, liver or kidney cancer. CDR3s include the opening cysteine and the closing phenylalanine or tryptophan. The D gene is left open where the match is weak. Not all rows give a size; the values are once, few, many and, for expanded clones, a class.

D	V	J	size	CDR3	DNA
TRBD1	TRBV6-1	TRBJ1-5	-	CASSEGQGRPPGNQPQHF	TGTGCCAGCAGTGAAGGACAGGGGCGTCCCCCAGGCAATCAGCCCCAGCATTTT
TRBD2	TRBV29-1	TRBJ2-2	-	CSAASSGRSTGELFF	TGCAGCGCCGCGTCCAGCGGGAGGTCCACCGGGGAGCTGTTTTTT
-	TRBV14	TRBJ2-6	-	CASSQEQSSGANVLTF	TGTGCCAGCAGCCAAGAACAGTCCTCTGGGGCCAACGTCCTGACTTTC
TRBD1	TRBV28	TRBJ2-4	-	CASMNRGYIQYF	TGTGCCAGCATGAACAGGGGGTACATTCAGTACTTC
TRBD2	TRBV5-1	TRBJ2-1	-	CASSLGLAGGQPYNEQFF	TGCGCCAGCAGCTTGGGGCTAGCGGGAGGGCAACCCTACAATGAGCAGTTCTTC
-	TRBV10-1	TRBJ2-5	-	CASSEFRAQNQETQYF	TGCGCCAGCAGTGAATTTAGGGCTCAGAACCAAGAGACCCAGTACTTC
-	TRBV6-5	TRBJ1-5	once	CASSRGTVSNQPQHF	TGTGCCAGCAGCCGAGGGACGGTTAGCAATCAGCCCCAGCATTTT
TRBD2	TRBV7-6	TRBJ2-3	-	CASSLLRLAGTDTQYF	TGTGCCAGCAGCTTATTGCGGCTAGCGGGCACAGATACGCAGTATTTT
TRBD2	TRBV7-9	TRBJ2-3	-	CASSLGLAGVGTDTQYF	TGTGCCAGCAGCTTAGGACTAGCGGGAGTTGGCACAGATACGCAGTATTTT
-	TRBV27	TRBJ1-1	-	CASGRTAYTEAFF	TGTGCCAGCGGCCGGACAGCGTACACTGAAGCTTTCTTT
-	TRBV19	TRBJ2-1	-	CASSSWTMYNEQFF	TGTGCCAGTAGTAGTTGGACTATGTACAATGAGCAGTTCTTC
-	TRBV29-1	TRBJ2-5	-	CSVRQETQYF	TGCAGCGTTCGTCAAGAGACCCAGTACTTC
-	TRBV27	TRBJ2-5	-	CASSPLWAVQETQYF	TGTGCCAGCAGTCCCCTCTGGGCAGTACAAGAGACCCAGTACTTC
-	TRBV29-1	TRBJ2-1	-	CSVVPRRVYNEQFF	TGCAGCGTTGTCCCGCGTCGGGTCTACAATGAGCAGTTCTTC
-	TRBV7-3	TRBJ1-1	-	CASSLIPDTEAFF	TGTGCCAGCAGCTTAATTCCAGACACTGAAGCTTTCTTT
-	TRBV6-5	TRBJ2-5	-	CASSTILGTQYF	TGTGCCAGCAGCACTATCTTAGGGACCCAGTACTTC
-	TRBV18	TRBJ2-3	few	CASSPVQGGTDTQYF	TGTGCCAGCTCACCAGTCCAAGGGGGCACAGATACGCAGTATTTT
TRBD1	TRBV9	TRBJ2-2	-	CASSARVRGPNTGELFF	TGTGCCAGCAGCGCAAGAGTCAGGGGGCCGAACACCGGGGAGCTGTTTTTT
-	TRBV9	TRBJ2-3	-	CASNQGRLADTQYF	TGTGCCAGCAACCAGGGGCGCCTAGCAGATACGCAGTATTTT
-	TRBV6-5	TRBJ1-4	-	CASSYSGRGDEKLFF	TGTGCCAGCAGTTACTCCGGCAGGGGTGATGAAAAACTGTTTTTT
-	TRBV11-2	TRBJ1-4	-	CASSSNRATNEKLFF	TGTGCCAGCAGCTCCAACAGGGCAACTAATGAAAAACTGTTTTTT
TRBD1	TRBV6-1	TRBJ1-1	once	CASSEGSGGYAFF	TGTGCCAGCAGTGAAGGGTCAGGGGGCTATGCTTTCTTT
-	TRBV6-4	TRBJ2-5	-	CASSVDEGSETQYF	TGTGCCAGCAGTGTCGACGAGGGGAGTGAGACCCAGTACTTC
-	TRBV19	TRBJ2-1	-	CASSIRPGTRLNEQFF	TGTGCCAGTAGTATAAGACCGGGGACTCGGTTAAATGAGCAGTTCTTC
TRBD2	TRBV5-6	TRBJ2-3	-	CASSFGTSGQDTDTQYF	TGTGCCAGCAGCTTCGGGACTAGCGGGCAGGACACAGATACGCAGTATTTT
-	TRBV4-1	TRBJ2-2	-	CASSQGWGNGVNAGELFF	TGCGCCAGCAGCCAAGGGTGGGGTAATGGGGTGAATGCCGGGGAGCTGTTTTTT
-	TRBV5-5	TRBJ1-2	-	CASSFRSYGYTF	TGTGCCAGCAGCTTCAGGAGCTATGGCTACACCTTC
-	TRBV5-1	TRBJ1-6	once	CASSSETGNSPLHF	TGCGCCAGCAGCAGCGAAACAGGAAATTCACCCCTCCACTTT
-	TRBV6-1	TRBJ2-3	-	CASSEWRQVSDTQYF	TGTGCCAGCAGTGAATGGAGGCAGGTTTCAGATACGCAGTATTTT
-	TRBV30	TRBJ2-1	-	CAWSLRTPFF	TGTGCCTGGAGTTTACGTACACCGTTCTTC
TRBD2	TRBV5-1	TRBJ2-7	-	CASSSGTIPYEQYF	TGCGCCAGCAGCTCCGGGACTATCCCCTACGAGCAGTACTTC
-	TRBV9	TRBJ1-2	-	CASSALYSASYTF	TGTGCCAGCAGCGCGTTGTACAGCGCAAGCTACACCTTC
-	TRBV30	TRBJ2-1	-	CAWSPSYNEQFF	TGTGCCTGGAGTCCAAGCTACAATGAGCAGTTCTTC
-	TRBV2	TRBJ1-1	-	CASSLEVGTEAFF	TGTGCCAGCAGTCTAGAGGTGGGAACTGAAGCTTTCTTT
-	TRBV6-1	TRBJ2-7	once	CASSEVTPAYEQYF	TGTGCCAGCAGTGAAGTGACACCCGCCTACGAGCAGTACTTC
TRBD2	TRBV29-1	TRBJ2-7	-	CSVESPGGGYEQYF	TGCAGCGTTGAATCCCCGGGAGGGGGGTACGAGCAGTACTTC
-	TRBV6-5	TRBJ1-4	-	CASKWRGIANEKLFF	TGTGCCAGCAAGTGGCGGGGGATAGCTAATGAAAAACTGTTTTTT
TRBD1	TRBV13	TRBJ1-2	few	CASSLGLFSGTGDGYTF	TGTGCCAGCAGCTTAGGCCTGTTCTCCGGGACAGGGGACGGCTACACCTTC
-	TRBV6-5	TRBJ2-1	once	CASSYRLYNEQFF	TGTGCCAGCAGTTATCGGCTTTACAATGAGCAGTTCTTC
-	TRBV10-3	TRBJ2-7	-	CAAKGGAYEQYF	TGTGCCGCTAAAGGGGGGGCCTACGAGCAGTACTTC
TRBD1	TRBV6-1	TRBJ1-5	-	CASSPGGLGNQPQHF	TGTGCCAGCAGTCCAGGGGGATTGGGCAATCAGCCCCAGCATTTT
TRBD1	TRBV5-1	TRBJ1-1	-	CASSHTTGATEAFF	TGCGCCAGCAGCCATACAACAGGGGCCACTGAAGCTTTCTTT
-	TRBV7-2	TRBJ1-1	few	CASSFRQVEAFF	TGTGCCAGCAGCTTCCGACAGGTGGAAGCTTTCTTT
-	TRBV27	TRBJ1-6	-	CASKVRGVGSPLHF	TGTGCCAGCAAGGTGCGGGGGGTTGGTTCACCCCTCCACTTT
-	TRBV6-1	TRBJ2-7	-	CASSEMRAGSSYEQYF	TGTGCCAGCAGTGAAATGAGGGCGGGGAGCTCCTACGAGCAGTACTTC
-	TRBV5-1	TRBJ2-3	-	CASSPVVGVFPLF	TGCGCCAGCAGCCCGGTGGTTGGGGTTTTCCCACTTTTT
-	TRBV28	TRBJ1-2	-	CASSLGSPVYGYTF	TGTGCCAGCAGTTTAGGGTCCCCGGTCTATGGCTACACCTTC
-	TRBV4-2	TRBJ2-7	-	CASSQAAQSTYEQYF	TGTGCCAGCAGCCAAGCAGCTCAGTCTACCTACGAGCAGTACTTC
TRBD2	TRBV6-5	TRBJ2-1	-	CASKREGFYNEQFF	TGTGCCAGCAAACGGGAGGGCTTCTACAATGAGCAGTTCTTC
-	TRBV6-6	TRBJ2-5	-	CASRRGYQETQYF	TGTGCCAGCAGACGGGGGTACCAAGAGACCCAGTACTTC
TRBD1	TRBV6-1	TRBJ1-2	-	CASSGNRGEANYGYTF	TGTGCCAGCAGTGGGAACAGGGGGGAAGCTAACTATGGCTACACCTTC
TRBD2	TRBV5-1	TRBJ2-7	-	CASSLVSGRANEQYF	TGCGCCAGCAGCTTGGTTAGCGGGAGGGCCAACGAGCAGTACTTC
TRBD2	TRBV9	TRBJ2-1	-	CASSVGAGGPYNEQFF	TGTGCCAGCAGCGTAGGGGCGGGAGGGCCCTACAATGAGCAGTTCTTC